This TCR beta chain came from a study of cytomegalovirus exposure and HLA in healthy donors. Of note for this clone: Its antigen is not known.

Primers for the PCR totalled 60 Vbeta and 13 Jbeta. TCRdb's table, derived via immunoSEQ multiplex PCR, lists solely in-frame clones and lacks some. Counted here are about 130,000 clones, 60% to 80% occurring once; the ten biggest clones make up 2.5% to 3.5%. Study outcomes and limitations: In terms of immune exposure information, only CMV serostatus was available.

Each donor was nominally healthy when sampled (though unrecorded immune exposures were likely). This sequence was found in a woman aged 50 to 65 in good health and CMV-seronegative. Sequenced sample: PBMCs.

The CDR3 is CASSLGQGGNTEAFF. The CDR3 DNA follows: TGTGCCAGCAGCTTAGGGCAGGGTGGGAACACTGAAGCTTTCTTT. The gene calls are TRBV7-2 and TRBJ1-1, with D maybe TRBD1 (5 bases). V lost 1 base, J lost 1 base, and 10 bases lay in between. Germline V gene lookup returns CDR1 SGHTA and CDR2 FQGNSA. This CDR3 comprises 15 residues.